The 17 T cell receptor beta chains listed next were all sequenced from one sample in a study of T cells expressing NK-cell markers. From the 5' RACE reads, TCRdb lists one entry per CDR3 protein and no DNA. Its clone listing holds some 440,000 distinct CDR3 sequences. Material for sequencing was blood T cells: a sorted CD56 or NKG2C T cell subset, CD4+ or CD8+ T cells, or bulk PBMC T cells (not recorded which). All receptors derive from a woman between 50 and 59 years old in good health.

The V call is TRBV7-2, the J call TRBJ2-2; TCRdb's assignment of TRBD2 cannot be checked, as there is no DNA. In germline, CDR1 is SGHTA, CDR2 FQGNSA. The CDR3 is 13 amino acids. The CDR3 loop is CASSEGPYRELFF.

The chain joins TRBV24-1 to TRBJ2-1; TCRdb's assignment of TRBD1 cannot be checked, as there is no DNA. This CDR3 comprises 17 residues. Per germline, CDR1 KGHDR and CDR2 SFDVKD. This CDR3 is CATSDGALLRRANEQFF.

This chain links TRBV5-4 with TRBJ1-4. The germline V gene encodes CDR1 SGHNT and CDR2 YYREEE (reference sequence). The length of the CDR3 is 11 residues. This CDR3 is CASSRDEKLFF.

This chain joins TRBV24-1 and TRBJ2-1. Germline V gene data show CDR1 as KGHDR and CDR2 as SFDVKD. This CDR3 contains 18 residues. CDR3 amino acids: CATSDSRSRTGAYNEQFF.

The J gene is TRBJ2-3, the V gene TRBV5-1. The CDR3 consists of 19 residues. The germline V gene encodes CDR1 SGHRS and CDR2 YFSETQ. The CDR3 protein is CASSFGPTDGFFLTDTQYF.

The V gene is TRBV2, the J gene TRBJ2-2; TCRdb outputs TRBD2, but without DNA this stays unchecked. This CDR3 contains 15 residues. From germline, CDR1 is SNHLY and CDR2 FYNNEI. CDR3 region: CAGGESGSGTGELFF.

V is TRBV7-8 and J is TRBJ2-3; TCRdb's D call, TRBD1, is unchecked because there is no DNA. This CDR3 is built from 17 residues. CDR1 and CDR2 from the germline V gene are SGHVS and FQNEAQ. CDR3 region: CASSLSETGPYTDTQYF.

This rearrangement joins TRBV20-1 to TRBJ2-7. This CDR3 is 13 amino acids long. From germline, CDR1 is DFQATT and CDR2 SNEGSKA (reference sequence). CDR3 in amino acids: CSARNDFSYEQYF.

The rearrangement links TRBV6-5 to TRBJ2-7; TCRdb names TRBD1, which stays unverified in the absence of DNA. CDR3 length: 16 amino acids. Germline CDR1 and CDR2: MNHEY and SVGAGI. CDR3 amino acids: CASSYSGTGLPYEQYF.

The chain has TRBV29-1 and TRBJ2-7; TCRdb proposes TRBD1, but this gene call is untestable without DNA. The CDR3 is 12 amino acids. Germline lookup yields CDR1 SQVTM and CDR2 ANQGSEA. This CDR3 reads CSVRPTGSEQYF.

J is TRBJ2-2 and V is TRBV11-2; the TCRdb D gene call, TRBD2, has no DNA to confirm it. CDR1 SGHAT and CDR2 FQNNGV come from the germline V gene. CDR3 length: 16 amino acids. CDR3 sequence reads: CASSFLAGGPTGELFF.

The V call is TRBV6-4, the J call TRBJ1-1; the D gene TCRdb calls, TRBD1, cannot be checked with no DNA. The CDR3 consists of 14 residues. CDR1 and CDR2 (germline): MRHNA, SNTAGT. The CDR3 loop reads CASSDSNRGTEAFF.

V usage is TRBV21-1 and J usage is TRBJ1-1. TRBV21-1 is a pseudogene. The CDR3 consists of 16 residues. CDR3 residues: CASRKPTTREVRRAFF.

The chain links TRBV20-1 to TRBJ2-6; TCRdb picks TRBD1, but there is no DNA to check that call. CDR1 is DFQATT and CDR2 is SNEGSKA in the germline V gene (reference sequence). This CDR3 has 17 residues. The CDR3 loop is CSAIPWVGVPGANVLTF.

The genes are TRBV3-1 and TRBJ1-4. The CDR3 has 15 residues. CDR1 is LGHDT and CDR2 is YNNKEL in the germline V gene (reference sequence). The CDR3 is CASSQVAGSSEKLFF.

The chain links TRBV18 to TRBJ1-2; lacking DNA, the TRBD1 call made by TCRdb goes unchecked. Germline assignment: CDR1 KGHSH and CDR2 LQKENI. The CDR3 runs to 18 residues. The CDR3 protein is CASSPMSGQAPGGYGYTF.

The CDR3 is CASSLAGQPSYEQYF. V usage is TRBV7-2 and J usage is TRBJ2-7; TCRdb returns TRBD1, unconfirmable since there is no DNA. Germline V lookup: CDR1 SGHTA, CDR2 FQGNSA. The CDR3 has 15 residues.